This TCR beta chain originates from a study of PD-1 blockade in classical Hodgkin lymphoma. Sample time point: cycle 4 day 1 (C4D1), after 6 weeks of nivolumab. Every patient was affected by relapse after autologous stem cell transplantation, while exposure to brentuximab vedotin was not uniform. Only in-frame clones appear in the TCRdb table, and some are missing; sequencing was by immunoSEQ multiplex PCR. The sample consists of roughly 50,000 clones, roughly nine tenths of them appearing once. This CDR3 has 13 residues. The V gene's germline CDR1 is SGHNT and CDR2 YYREEE (reference sequence). V lost 2 bases, J lost 7 bases, and 7 bases lay in between.

The receptor comes from a human donor with classical Hodgkin lymphoma. The chain couples TRBV5-4 to TRBJ1-6; maybe TRBD1 (6 bases). The sample was peripheral blood mononuclear cells (PBMCs), taken before the fourth cycle of nivolumab. The DNA for the CDR3 is TGTGCCAGCAGCTTACAGGGAAATTCACCCCTCCACTTT. This translates into CASSLQGNSPLHF. The full variable domain, its missing parts supplied by reference TRBV5-4 and TRBJ1-6, is ETGVTQSPTHLIKTRGQQVTLRCSSQSGHNTVSWYQQALGQGPQFIFQYYREEENGRGNFPPRFSGLQFPNYSSELNVNALELDDSALYLCASSLQGNSPLHFGNGTRLTVT.